This TCR beta chain was profiled in a study of T-cell reconstitution after alpha-beta-depleted transplantation in children. Study observations and caveats: Some patients' high day-60 TCRbeta diversity was traced to surviving recipient T cells and thymic progenitors. The authors attributed T-cell counts and diversity one year after transplant mostly to newly produced T cells.

On this clonotype: Its antigen is not known.

With 0 bases removed from V and 3 bases from J, the gap between germline ends came to 11 bases. The CDR3 is made up of 15 amino acids. Germline CDR1 is SGHTS and CDR2 is YDEGEE. Molecular barcoding with unique molecular identifiers was used for the TCRbeta library. One entry per CDR3 protein, called by TCRdb with MiXCR from the PCR reads. Of 200,000 to 300,000 distinct CDR3 sequences in the sample, about 26% are singletons; the top ten hold roughly 2.6%. This specimen was PBMCs, taken before TCRalphabeta/CD19-depleted stem cell transplant. The TCR was taken from a girl aged 2 to 9 with Fanconi anemia, due to receive a stem cell transplant. The chain joins TRBV5-8 to TRBJ2-3, with a tentative D call TRBD2 (5 bases). The CDR3 reads CASSLGLRGTDTQYF. CDR3 bases: TGTGCCAGCAGCTTGGGACTCCGAGGGACAGATACGCAGTATTTT.